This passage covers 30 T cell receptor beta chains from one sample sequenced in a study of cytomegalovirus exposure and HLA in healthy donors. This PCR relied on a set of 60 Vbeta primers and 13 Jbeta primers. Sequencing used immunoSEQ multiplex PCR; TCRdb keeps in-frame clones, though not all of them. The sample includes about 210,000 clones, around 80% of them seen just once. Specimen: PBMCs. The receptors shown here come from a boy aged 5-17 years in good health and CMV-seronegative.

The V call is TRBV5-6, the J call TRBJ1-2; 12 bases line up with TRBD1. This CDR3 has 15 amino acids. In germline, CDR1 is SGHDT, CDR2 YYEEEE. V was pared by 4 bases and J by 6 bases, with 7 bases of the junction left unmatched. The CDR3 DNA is TGTGCCAGCAGCGACGCAGGGACAGGGGGCGATGGCTACACCTTC. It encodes CASSDAGTGGDGYTF.

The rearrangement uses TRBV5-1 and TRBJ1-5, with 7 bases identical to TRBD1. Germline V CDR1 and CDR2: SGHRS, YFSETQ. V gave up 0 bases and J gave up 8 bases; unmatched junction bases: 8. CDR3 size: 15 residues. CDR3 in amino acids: CASSLAGTGEEPQHF. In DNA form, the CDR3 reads TGCGCCAGCAGCTTGGCCGGAACAGGGGAGGAGCCCCAGCATTTT.

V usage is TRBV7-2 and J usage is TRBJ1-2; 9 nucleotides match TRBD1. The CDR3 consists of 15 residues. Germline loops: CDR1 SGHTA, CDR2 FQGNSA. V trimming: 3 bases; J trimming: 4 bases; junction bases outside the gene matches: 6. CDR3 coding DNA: TGTGCCAGCAGCTTTGACAGGGGGTATACCTATGGCTACACCTTC. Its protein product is CASSFDRGYTYGYTF.

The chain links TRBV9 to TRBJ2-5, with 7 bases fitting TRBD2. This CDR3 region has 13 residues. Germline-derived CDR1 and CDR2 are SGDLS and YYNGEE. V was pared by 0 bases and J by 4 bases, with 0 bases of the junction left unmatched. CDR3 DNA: TGTGCCAGCAGCGTAGGCGGGGGAGAGACCCAGTACTTC. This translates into CASSVGGGETQYF.

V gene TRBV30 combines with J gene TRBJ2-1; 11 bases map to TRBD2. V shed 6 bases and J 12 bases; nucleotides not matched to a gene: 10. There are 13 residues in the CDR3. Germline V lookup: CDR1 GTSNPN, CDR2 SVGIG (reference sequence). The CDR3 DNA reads TGTGCCTGCCAGACTAGCGGGGATCTCGGGCAGTTCTTC. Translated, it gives CACQTSGDLGQFF.

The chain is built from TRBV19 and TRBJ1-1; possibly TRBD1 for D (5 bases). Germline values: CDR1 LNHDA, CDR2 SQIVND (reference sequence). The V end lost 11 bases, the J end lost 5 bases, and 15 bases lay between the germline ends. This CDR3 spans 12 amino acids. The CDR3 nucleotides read TGTGCCTCATCCGGGGGGGGAACTGAAGCTTTCTTT. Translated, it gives CASSGGGTEAFF.

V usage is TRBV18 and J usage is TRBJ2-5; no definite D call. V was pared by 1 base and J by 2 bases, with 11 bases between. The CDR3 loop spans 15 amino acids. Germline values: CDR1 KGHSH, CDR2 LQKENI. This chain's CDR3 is CASSPLPATQETQYF. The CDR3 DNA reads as TGTGCCAGCTCACCACTCCCCGCGACACAAGAGACCCAGTACTTC.

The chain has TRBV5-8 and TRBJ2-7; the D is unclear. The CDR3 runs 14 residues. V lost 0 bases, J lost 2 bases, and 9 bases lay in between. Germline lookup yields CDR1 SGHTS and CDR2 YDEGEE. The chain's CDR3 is CASSLGVGAYEQYF. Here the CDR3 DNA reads TGTGCCAGCAGCTTGGGGGTGGGCGCCTACGAGCAGTACTTC.

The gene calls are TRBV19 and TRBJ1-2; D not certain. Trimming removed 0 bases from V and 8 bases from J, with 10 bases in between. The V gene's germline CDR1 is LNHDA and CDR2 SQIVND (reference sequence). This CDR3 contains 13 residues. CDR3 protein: CASSIDQAWGYTF. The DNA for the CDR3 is TGTGCCAGTAGTATAGATCAAGCTTGGGGCTACACCTTC.

The CDR3: CASSTQGASYEQYF. DNA for the CDR3: TGTGCCAGTAGTACCCAGGGGGCGTCCTACGAGCAGTACTTC. The chain carries TRBV19 and TRBJ2-7; 8 bases line up with TRBD1. In germline, CDR1 is LNHDA, CDR2 SQIVND (reference sequence). The CDR3 contains 14 residues. V lost 4 bases and J lost 1; bases outside the gene matches: 3.

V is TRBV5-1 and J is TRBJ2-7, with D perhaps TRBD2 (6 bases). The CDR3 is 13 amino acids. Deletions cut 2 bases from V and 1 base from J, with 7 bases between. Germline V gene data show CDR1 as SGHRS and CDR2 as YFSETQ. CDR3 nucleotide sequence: TGCGCCAGCAGCTTACGGGAGTCCTACGAGCAGTACTTC. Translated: CASSLRESYEQYF.

The CDR3 is CASSGTSGGFTSTDTQYF. The CDR3 nucleotides are TGCGCCAGCAGCGGGACTAGCGGGGGTTTCACTAGCACAGATACGCAGTATTTT. V usage is TRBV5-1 and J usage is TRBJ2-3, with TRBD2 identical over 14 bases. The CDR3 is made up of 18 amino acids. The V gene end was trimmed by 4 bases and the J gene end by 0 bases; junction bases not matched to a gene: 7. Germline V gene data show CDR1 as SGHRS and CDR2 as YFSETQ.

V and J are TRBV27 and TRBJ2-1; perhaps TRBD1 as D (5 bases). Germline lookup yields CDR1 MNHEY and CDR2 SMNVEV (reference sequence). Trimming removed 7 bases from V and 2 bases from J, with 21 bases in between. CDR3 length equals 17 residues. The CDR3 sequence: CASTTLVQGEPYNEQFF. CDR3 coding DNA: TGTGCCAGCACCACCTTAGTTCAGGGCGAACCCTACAATGAGCAGTTCTTC.

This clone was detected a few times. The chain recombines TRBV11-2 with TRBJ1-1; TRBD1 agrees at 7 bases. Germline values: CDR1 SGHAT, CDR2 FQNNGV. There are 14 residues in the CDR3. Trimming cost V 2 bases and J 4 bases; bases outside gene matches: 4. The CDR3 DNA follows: TGTGCCAGCAGCTTAAACAGGGGTTTCACTGAAGCTTTCTTT. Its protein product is CASSLNRGFTEAFF.

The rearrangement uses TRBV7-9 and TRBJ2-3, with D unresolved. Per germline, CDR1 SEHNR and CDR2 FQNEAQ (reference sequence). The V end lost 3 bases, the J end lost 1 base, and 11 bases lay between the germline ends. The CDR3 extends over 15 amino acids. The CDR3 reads CASSLPRVGTDTQYF. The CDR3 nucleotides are TGTGCCAGCAGCTTGCCTCGGGTGGGCACAGATACGCAGTATTTT.

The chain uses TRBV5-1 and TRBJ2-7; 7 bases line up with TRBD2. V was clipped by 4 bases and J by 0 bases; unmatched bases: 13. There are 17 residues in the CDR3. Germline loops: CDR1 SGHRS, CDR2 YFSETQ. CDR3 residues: CASSERARAGSSYEQYF. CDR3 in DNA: TGCGCCAGCAGCGAAAGGGCCCGAGCGGGAAGCTCCTACGAGCAGTACTTC.

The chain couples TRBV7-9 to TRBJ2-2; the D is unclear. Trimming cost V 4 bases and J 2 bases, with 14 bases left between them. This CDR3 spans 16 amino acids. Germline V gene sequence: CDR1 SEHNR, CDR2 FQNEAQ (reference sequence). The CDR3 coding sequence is TGTGCCAGCAGCTCTACGGGTAGCAGTAACACCGGGGAGCTGTTTTTT. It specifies CASSSTGSSNTGELFF.

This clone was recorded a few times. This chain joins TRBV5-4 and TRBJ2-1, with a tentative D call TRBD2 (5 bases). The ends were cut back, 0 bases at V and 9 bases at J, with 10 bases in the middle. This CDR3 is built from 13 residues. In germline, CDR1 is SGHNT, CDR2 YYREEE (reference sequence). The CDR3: CASSLEVRGEQFF. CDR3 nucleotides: TGTGCCAGCAGCTTGGAGGTCCGGGGTGAGCAGTTCTTC. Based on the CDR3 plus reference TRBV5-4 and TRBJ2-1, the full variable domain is ETGVTQSPTHLIKTRGQQVTLRCSSQSGHNTVSWYQQALGQGPQFIFQYYREEENGRGNFPPRFSGLQFPNYSSELNVNALELDDSALYLCASSLEVRGEQFFGPGTRLTVL.

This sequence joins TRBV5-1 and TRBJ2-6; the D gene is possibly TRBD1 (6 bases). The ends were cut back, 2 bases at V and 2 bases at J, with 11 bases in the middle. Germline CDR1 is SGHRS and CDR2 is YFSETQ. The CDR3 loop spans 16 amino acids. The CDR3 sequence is CASSFARGTGANVLTF. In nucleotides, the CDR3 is TGCGCCAGCAGCTTTGCCAGGGGTACTGGGGCCAACGTCCTGACTTTC.

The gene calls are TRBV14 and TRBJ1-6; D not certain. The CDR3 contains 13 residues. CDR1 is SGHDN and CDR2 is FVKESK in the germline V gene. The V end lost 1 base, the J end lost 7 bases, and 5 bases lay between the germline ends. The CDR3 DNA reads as TGTGCCAGCAGCCAAGGGGCAAATTCACCCCTCCACTTT. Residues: CASSQGANSPLHF. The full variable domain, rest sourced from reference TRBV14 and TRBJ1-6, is EAGVTQFPSHSVIEKGQTVTLRCDPISGHDNLYWYRRVMGKEIKFLLHFVKESKQDESGMPNNRFLAERTGGTYSTLKVQPAELEDSGVYFCASSQGANSPLHFGNGTRLTVT.

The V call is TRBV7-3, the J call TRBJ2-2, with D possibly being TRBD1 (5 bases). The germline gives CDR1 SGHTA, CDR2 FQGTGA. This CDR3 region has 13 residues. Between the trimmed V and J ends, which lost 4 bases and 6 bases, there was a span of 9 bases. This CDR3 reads CASSSQGPGELFF. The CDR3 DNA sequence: TGTGCCAGCAGCTCTCAGGGCCCCGGGGAGCTGTTTTTT.

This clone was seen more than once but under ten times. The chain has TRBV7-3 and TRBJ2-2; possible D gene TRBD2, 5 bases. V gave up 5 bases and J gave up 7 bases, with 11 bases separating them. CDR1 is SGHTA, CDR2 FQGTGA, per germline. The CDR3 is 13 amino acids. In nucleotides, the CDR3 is TGTGCCAGCAGCCCCGAGGGTCACGGGGAGCTGTTTTTT. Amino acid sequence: CASSPEGHGELFF.

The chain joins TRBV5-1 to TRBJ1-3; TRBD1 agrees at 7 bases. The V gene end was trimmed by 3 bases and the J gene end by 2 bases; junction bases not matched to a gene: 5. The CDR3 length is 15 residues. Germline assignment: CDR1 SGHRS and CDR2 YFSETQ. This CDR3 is CASSSIQGAGNTIYF. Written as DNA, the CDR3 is TGCGCCAGCAGCTCGATTCAGGGGGCTGGAAACACCATATATTTT.

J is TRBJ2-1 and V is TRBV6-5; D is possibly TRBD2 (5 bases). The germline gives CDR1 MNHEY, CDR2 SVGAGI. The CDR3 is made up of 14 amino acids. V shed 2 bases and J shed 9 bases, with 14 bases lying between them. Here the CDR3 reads CASSYGWLAPEQFF. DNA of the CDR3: TGTGCCAGCAGTTACGGGTGGCTAGCACCTGAGCAGTTCTTC.

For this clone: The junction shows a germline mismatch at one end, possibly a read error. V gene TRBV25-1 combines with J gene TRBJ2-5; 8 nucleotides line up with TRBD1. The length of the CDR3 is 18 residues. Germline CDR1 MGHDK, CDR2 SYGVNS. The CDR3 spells CASSEFAPGTGARETQYF. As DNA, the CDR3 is TGTGCCAGTAGTGAATTTGCCCCCGGGACAGGAGCGCGAGAGACCCAGTACTTC.

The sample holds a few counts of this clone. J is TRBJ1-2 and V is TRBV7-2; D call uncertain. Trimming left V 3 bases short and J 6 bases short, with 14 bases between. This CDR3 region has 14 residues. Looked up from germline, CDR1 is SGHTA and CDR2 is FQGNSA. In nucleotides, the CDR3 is TGTGCCAGCAGCTTGATTCGGTCCTTAGATGGCTACACCTTC. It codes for CASSLIRSLDGYTF. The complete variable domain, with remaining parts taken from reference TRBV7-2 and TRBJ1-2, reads GAGVSQSPSNKVTEKGKDVELRCDPISGHTALYWYRQSLGQGLEFLIYFQGNSAPDKSGLPSDRFSAERTGGSVSTLTIQRTQQEDSAVYLCASSLIRSLDGYTFGSGTRLTVV.

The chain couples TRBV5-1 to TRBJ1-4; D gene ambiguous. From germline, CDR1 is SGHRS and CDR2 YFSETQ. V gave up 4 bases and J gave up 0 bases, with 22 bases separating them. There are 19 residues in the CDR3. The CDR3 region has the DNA TGCGCCAGCAGCAAAGCGGGCCCCCGGGCACCAGCAACTAATGAAAAACTGTTTTTT. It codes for CASSKAGPRAPATNEKLFF.

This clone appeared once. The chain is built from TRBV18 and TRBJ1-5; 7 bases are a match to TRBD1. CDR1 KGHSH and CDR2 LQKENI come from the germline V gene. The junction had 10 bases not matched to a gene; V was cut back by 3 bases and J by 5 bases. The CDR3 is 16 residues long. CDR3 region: CASSPRLTGVDQPQHF. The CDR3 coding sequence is TGTGCCAGCTCACCTCGGCTTACAGGGGTCGATCAGCCCCAGCATTTT.

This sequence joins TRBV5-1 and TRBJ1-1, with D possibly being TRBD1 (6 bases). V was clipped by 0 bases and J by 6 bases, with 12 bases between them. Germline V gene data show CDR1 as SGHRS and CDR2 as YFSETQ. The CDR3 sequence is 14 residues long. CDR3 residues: CASSLAREGAEAFF. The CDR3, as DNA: TGCGCCAGCAGCTTGGCTAGGGAGGGGGCTGAAGCTTTCTTT.

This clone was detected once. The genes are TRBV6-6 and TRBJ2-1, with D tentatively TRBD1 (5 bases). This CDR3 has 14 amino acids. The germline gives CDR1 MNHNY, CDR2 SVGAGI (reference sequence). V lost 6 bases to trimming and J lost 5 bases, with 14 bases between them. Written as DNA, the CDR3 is TGTGCCAGCAGCCACCCCAGGGTCAACAATGAGCAGTTCTTC. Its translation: CASSHPRVNNEQFF.